This TCR beta chain is from a study of T-cell memory formation after mild COVID-19. TCRdb used MiXCR to reprocess the 5' RACE reads, holding one entry per CDR3 protein. The table shows approximately 150,000 distinct CDR3 sequences, with 10% to 15% occurring only once. Details on this clonotype: Its specificity is not known.

Trimming removed 3 bases from V and 4 bases from J, with 16 bases in between. Germline CDR1 SGDLS, CDR2 YYNGEE. The CDR3 loop spans 15 amino acids. The study's findings and limits: Those CD4+ clones that contracted were mainly in CM and EM (CD8+ ones in EMRA).

The V and J genes are TRBV9 and TRBJ2-5; the D is unclear. The TCR sequence derives from a man younger than 30 who had mild COVID-19 (a few samples of this study predate the infection). Cell type and time point are not known. The sample taken for sequencing was PBMCs or a T cell subset sorted from them (not recorded which). The CDR3: CASSGNSSPGETQYF. The CDR3 DNA reads TGTGCCAGCAGCGGGAACAGCTCCCCGGGAGAGACCCAGTACTTC.